The 22 T cell receptor beta chains given below trace back to one sample, sequenced in a study of shared clonotypes between healthy human individuals. The naive CD8 population came from CD45RO-negative cells selected for CCR7, without terminally differentiated effector memory CD45RA+ cells. The protocol was immunoSEQ multiplex PCR, while the TCRdb copy is restricted to in-frame clones and leaves out a portion. The sample yields about 580,000 clones, 95% to 98% seen once. The specimen was naive CD8+ T cells sorted from blood. Source of these receptors: a man aged 25 to 45 in good health.

Turning to this clone: At one of its ends the junction is not consistent with the germline gene, which may arise from a read error. The V call is TRBV9, the J call TRBJ2-7; D may match TRBD1 or TRBD2 (6 bases each). Germline CDR1 SGDLS, CDR2 YYNGEE. CDR3 length equals 15 residues. The CDR3 sequence is CASSGGARPSDEQYF. The CDR3 DNA reads TGTGCCAGCAGCGGGGGGGCCCGTCCCTCCGACGAGCAGTACTTC.

The chain links TRBV30 to TRBJ2-7; 7 bases align to TRBD1. Germline CDR1 and CDR2: GTSNPN and SVGIG (reference sequence). Trimming took 1 base from V and 0 from J; bases not matched to a gene: 6. CDR3 size: 15 residues. The CDR3 DNA reads TGTGCCTGGAGTGCACCGGGACAGAGCTCCTACGAGCAGTACTTC. Its translation is CAWSAPGQSSYEQYF.

The genes are TRBV2 and TRBJ2-3, with a tentative D call TRBD1 (5 bases). From germline, CDR1 is SNHLY and CDR2 FYNNEI. The V end was cut by 8 bases, the J end by 2 bases, with 17 bases between. The CDR3 has 15 residues. The CDR3 DNA is TGTGCCAGCCCGCTTAGGGGTGCGATCACAGATACGCAGTATTTT. It is translated as CASPLRGAITDTQYF.

On this clone itself: At one end, the junction sequence differs from germline, possibly due to a read error. The rearrangement uses TRBV27 and TRBJ1-2; no reliable D call. Germline-derived CDR1 and CDR2 are MNHEY and SMNVEV (reference sequence). The length of the CDR3 is 13 residues. CDR3 region: CASSLSSKTSINF. CDR3 sequence (DNA): TGTGCCAGCAGTTTATCATCTAAAACCAGCATAAACTTC.

The V and J genes are TRBV7-8 and TRBJ2-7; 9 bases map to TRBD1. Germline CDR1 and CDR2: SGHVS and FQNEAQ. The junction had 5 bases not matched to a gene; V was cut back by 1 base and J by 4 bases. This CDR3 region has 15 residues. The CDR3 DNA follows: TGTGCCAGCAGCTTAGAGGGGGACAGGGTATACGAGCAGTACTTC. It encodes CASSLEGDRVYEQYF.

This clone appeared once. The rearrangement uses TRBV6-1 and TRBJ2-7; D is ambiguous. The V end lost 7 bases, the J end lost 0 bases, and 10 bases lay between the germline ends. Germline lookup yields CDR1 MNHNS and CDR2 SASEGT. This CDR3 is 13 amino acids long. CDR3 sequence reads: CASTADSSYEQYF. The CDR3 DNA is TGTGCCAGCACGGCCGATAGCTCCTACGAGCAGTACTTC.

This clone was observed a single time. This chain joins TRBV2 and TRBJ1-5; D is undetermined. Germline CDR1 is SNHLY and CDR2 is FYNNEI. This CDR3 has 14 residues. Trimming took 6 bases from V and 4 from J, leaving 13 bases between them. CDR3 in amino acids: CASRRRAKNQPQHF. As DNA, the CDR3 is TGTGCCAGCAGAAGACGGGCCAAAAATCAGCCCCAGCATTTT.

This clone has only one observation. The V and J genes are TRBV5-6 and TRBJ2-7, with D possibly matching TRBD1 (5 bases). The CDR3 spans 13 residues. The V and J ends lost 6 bases and 3 bases respectively, with 13 bases between them. Germline V gene lookup returns CDR1 SGHDT and CDR2 YYEEEE. The CDR3 sequence: CASTLQGLYEQYF. The CDR3 coding sequence is TGTGCCAGCACCCTGCAGGGTCTCTACGAGCAGTACTTC.

This rearrangement joins TRBV29-1 to TRBJ2-2; D remains ambiguous. The CDR3 is 14 amino acids. V shed 6 bases and J shed 3 bases, with 14 bases lying between them. Per the germline V gene, CDR1 is SQVTM and CDR2 is ANQGSEA. CDR3 in DNA: TGCAGCGTCGGAGAGTTGGCAGACACCGGGGAGCTGTTTTTT. It yields the protein CSVGELADTGELFF.

The CDR3 DNA is TGTGCCAGCAGCTTGGGAACCCTCGAGACCCAGTACTTC. This encodes CASSLGTLETQYF. The chain has TRBV5-6 and TRBJ2-5, with unresolved D. This CDR3 has 13 residues. The V gene lost 0 bases and the J gene lost 5 bases, with 8 bases spanning the gap. Germline assignment: CDR1 SGHDT and CDR2 YYEEEE.

The chain is built from TRBV25-1 and TRBJ1-4, with D uncertain. Per germline, CDR1 MGHDK and CDR2 SYGVNS. This CDR3 has 11 residues. The ends were cut back, 4 bases at V and 12 bases at J, with 9 bases in the middle. The CDR3 DNA sequence: TGTGCCAGCAGTGTAGGATTTCAACTGTTTTTT. This encodes CASSVGFQLFF.

This sequence joins TRBV5-6 and TRBJ1-2; TRBD1 agrees at 8 bases. Germline lookup yields CDR1 SGHDT and CDR2 YYEEEE. This CDR3 has 13 residues. The trim removed 7 bases at V and 1 base at J, leaving 3 bases unmatched. CDR3 loop: CASSGQGNYGYTF. CDR3 DNA: TGTGCCAGCTCTGGACAGGGTAACTATGGCTACACCTTC.

The gene calls are TRBV4-1 and TRBJ1-5; 8 nucleotides agree with TRBD1. CDR1 and CDR2 from the germline V gene are MGHRA and YSYEKL. V lost 1 base to trimming and J lost 4 bases; unmatched junction nucleotides: 9. The CDR3 is 17 residues long. Here the CDR3 reads CASSQGYGRTGNQPQHF. The CDR3, as DNA: TGCGCCAGCAGCCAAGGGTATGGCAGGACAGGGAATCAGCCCCAGCATTTT.

The rearrangement joins TRBV9 to TRBJ1-1; D call uncertain. This CDR3 is built from 10 residues. Deletions cut 4 bases from V and 11 bases from J, with 9 bases between. CDR1 is SGDLS, CDR2 YYNGEE, per germline. CDR3 DNA sequence: TGTGCCAGCAGCCCGGCCTCTGCTTTCTTT. It codes for CASSPASAFF.

The CDR3 nucleotides read TGTGCCAGCAGCTTCAAGTTCTACGCGGGAGGAAGCACAGATACGCAGTATTTT. Translation gives CASSFKFYAGGSTDTQYF. This chain uses TRBV5-6 with TRBJ2-3, with 8 bases fitting TRBD2. From germline, CDR1 is SGHDT and CDR2 YYEEEE. This CDR3 has 18 amino acids. Trimming took 2 bases from V and 0 from J; bases not matched to a gene: 11.

The V call is TRBV30, the J call TRBJ2-1; D remains ambiguous. The V gene lost 2 bases and the J gene lost 9 bases, with 14 bases spanning the gap. In germline, CDR1 is GTSNPN, CDR2 SVGIG (reference sequence). The CDR3 has 13 amino acids. The CDR3 loop is CAWSSGLVVEQFF. The CDR3 DNA follows: TGTGCCTGGAGTTCTGGCCTCGTCGTTGAGCAGTTCTTC.

The chain couples TRBV30 to TRBJ2-7; 7 bases fit TRBD1. The germline gives CDR1 GTSNPN, CDR2 SVGIG (reference sequence). Trimming at V came to 0 bases and at J to 7 bases, leaving 9 bases not matched to a gene. The CDR3 runs to 14 residues. CDR3 bases: TGTGCCTGGAGTGTTACAGGGGCAATTTTGGAGCAGTACTTC. Translating gives CAWSVTGAILEQYF.

The J gene is TRBJ2-7, the V gene TRBV5-5, with D uncertain. The V gene lost 0 bases and the J gene lost 3 bases, with 10 bases spanning the gap. In germline, CDR1 is SGHKS, CDR2 YYEKEE (reference sequence). CDR3 length: 14 amino acids. Written as DNA, the CDR3 is TGTGCCAGCAGCTTGGGCATCCCCCACTACGAGCAGTACTTC. Encoded protein: CASSLGIPHYEQYF.

V gene TRBV7-6 combines with J gene TRBJ2-7, with TRBD1 identical over 7 bases. Germline V gene lookup returns CDR1 SGHVS and CDR2 FNYEAQ. The V and J ends lost 5 bases and 0 bases, in that order; junction bases with no gene match: 10. This CDR3 is 16 amino acids long. CDR3 in amino acids: CASSLGQTYDSYEQYF. The CDR3, as DNA: TGTGCCAGCAGCCTGGGACAGACCTACGACTCCTACGAGCAGTACTTC. Filled out from reference TRBV7-6 and TRBJ2-7, the complete variable domain reads GAGVSQSPRYKVTKRGQDVALRCDPISGHVSLYWYRQALGQGPEFLTYFNYEAQQDKSGLPNDRFSAERPEGSISTLTIQRTEQRDSAMYRCASSLGQTYDSYEQYFGPGTRLTVT.

The CDR3 reads CASSQDRGNQPQHF. The CDR3 coding sequence is TGTGCCAGCAGTCAGGACAGGGGCAATCAGCCCCAGCATTTT. The rearrangement links TRBV6-1 to TRBJ1-5; 8 bases line up with TRBD1. V gave up 5 bases and J gave up 2 bases; unmatched junction bases: 2. CDR1 and CDR2 (germline): MNHNS, SASEGT. The CDR3 extends over 14 amino acids.

The chain is built from TRBV30 and TRBJ2-5; 12 bases align to TRBD2. V lost 1 base to trimming and J lost 2 bases; unmatched junction nucleotides: 2. The CDR3 sequence is 15 residues long. Germline V gives CDR1 GTSNPN, CDR2 SVGIG (reference sequence). CDR3 in amino acids: CAWSGLAGAQETQYF. The CDR3 DNA reads as TGTGCCTGGAGTGGACTAGCGGGAGCTCAAGAGACCCAGTACTTC. Full variable domain (outside the CDR3, taken from reference TRBV30 and TRBJ2-5): SQTIHQWPATLVQPVGSPLSLECTVEGTSNPNLYWYRQAAGRGLQLLFYSVGIGQISSEVPQNLSASRPQDRQFILSSKKLLLSDSGFYLCAWSGLAGAQETQYFGPGTRLLVL.

About this clone itself: The identical CDR3 is also encoded by other nucleotide sequences in the sample. The chain combines TRBV5-6 with TRBJ2-5; D unclear. The germline gives CDR1 SGHDT, CDR2 YYEEEE. The CDR3 covers 12 residues. V lost 3 bases to trimming and J lost 0 bases, with 3 bases between them. The CDR3 nucleotides read TGTGCCAGCAGCTCGTACCAAGAGACCCAGTACTTC. Translated: CASSSYQETQYF.